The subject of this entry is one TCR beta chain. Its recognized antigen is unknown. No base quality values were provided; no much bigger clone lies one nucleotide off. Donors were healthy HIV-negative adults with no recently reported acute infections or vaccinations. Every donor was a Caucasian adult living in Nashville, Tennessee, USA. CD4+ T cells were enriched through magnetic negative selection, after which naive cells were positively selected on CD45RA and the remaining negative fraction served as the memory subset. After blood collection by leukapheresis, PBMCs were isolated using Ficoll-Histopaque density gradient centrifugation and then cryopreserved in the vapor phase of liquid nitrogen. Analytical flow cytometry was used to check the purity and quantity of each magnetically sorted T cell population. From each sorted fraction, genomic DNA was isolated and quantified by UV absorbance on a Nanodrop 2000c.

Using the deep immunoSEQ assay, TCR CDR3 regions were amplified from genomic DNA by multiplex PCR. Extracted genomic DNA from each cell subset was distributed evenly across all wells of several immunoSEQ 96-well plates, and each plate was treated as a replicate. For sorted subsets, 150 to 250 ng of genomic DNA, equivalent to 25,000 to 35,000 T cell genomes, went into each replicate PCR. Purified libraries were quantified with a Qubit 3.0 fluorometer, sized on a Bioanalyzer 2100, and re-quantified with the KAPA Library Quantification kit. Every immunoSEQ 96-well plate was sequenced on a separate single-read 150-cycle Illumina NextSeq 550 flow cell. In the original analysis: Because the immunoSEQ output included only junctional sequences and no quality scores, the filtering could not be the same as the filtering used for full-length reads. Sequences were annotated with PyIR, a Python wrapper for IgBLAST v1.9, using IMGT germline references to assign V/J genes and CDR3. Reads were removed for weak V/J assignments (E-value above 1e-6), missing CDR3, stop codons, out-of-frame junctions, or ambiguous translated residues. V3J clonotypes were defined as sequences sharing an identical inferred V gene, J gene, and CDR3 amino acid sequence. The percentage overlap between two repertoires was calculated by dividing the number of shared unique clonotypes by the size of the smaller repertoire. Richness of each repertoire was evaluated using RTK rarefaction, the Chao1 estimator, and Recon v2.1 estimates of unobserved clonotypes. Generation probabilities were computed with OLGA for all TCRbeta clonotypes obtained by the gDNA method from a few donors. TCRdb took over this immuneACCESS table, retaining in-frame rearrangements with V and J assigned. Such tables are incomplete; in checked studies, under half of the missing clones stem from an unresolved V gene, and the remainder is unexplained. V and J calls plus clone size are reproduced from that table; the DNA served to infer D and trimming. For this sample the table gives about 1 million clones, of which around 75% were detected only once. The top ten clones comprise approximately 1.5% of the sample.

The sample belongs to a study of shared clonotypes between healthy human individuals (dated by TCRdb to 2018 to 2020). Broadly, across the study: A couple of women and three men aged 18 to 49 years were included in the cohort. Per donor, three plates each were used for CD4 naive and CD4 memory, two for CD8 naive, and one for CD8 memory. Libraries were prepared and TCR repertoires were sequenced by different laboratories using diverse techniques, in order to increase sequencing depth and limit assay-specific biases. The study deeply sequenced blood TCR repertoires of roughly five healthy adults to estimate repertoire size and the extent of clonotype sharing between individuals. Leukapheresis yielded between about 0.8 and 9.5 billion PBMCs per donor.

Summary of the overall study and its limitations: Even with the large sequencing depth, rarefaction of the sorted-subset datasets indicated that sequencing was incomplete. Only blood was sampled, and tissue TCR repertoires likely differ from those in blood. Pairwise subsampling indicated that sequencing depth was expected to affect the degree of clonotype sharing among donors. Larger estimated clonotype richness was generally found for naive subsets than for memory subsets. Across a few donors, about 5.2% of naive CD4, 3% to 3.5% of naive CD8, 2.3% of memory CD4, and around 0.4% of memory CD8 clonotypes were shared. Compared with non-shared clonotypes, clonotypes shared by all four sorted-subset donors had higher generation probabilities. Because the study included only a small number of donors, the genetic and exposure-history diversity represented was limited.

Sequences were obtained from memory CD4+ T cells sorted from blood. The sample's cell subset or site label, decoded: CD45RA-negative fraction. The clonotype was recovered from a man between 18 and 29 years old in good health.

The nucleotides read TGTGCCAGCAGCATTTGGGGACAGCCCTACGAGCAGTACTTC. It translates to CASSIWGQPYEQYF. The chain employs TRBV5-6 and TRBJ2-7, and 7 bases in between align with TRBD1. Trimming removed 4 bases from V and 2 bases from J; the gene matches leave 6 bases unexplained. The CDR3, cysteine through phenylalanine, is 14 amino acids long. The CDR3 DNA has 42 bases and is translated from base 1. The germline V gene gives CDR1 as SGHDT and CDR2 as YYEEEE.